This entry is about one T cell receptor (beta chain). The data belong to a study of blood T cell repertoires in COVID-19. The CDR3 sequence is 13 residues long. V lost 5 bases to trimming and J lost 4 bases, with 11 bases between them. In germline, CDR1 is SGHTA, CDR2 FQGTGA. How the authors handled the data: For nucleated cells, counts were estimated from reference gene primer amplification. The method was immunoSEQ multiplex PCR; TCRdb's version includes in-frame clones alone and lacks a portion of them. V and J calls and clone size follow that table, whereas D and trimming were derived from the DNA. The table records some 65,000 clones, roughly 75% of them present only once.

The sample taken for sequencing was peripheral blood. The chain combines TRBV7-3 with TRBJ2-5; weak D call: TRBD1 (5 bases). The sequence was collected from a human donor in a cohort sampled during active COVID-19. CDR3 bases: TGTGCCAGCAGCCTAGGGGTGACAGAGACCCAGTACTTC. As protein: CASSLGVTETQYF.